This is a list of T cell receptor beta chains from one sample in a study of blood T cells in healthy people across ages. One entry per CDR3 protein results from TCRdb running MiXCR on the 5' RACE reads. Among 1,300,000 or so distinct CDR3 sequences listed, approximately 63% were seen once. Sequencing was done on a sample of blood. The receptors stem from a man younger than 35 in good health. Both conserved end residues are part of each CDR3. Fields, in order: V gene, D gene, clone size, J gene, CDR3 DNA, CDR3 protein. A D gene is named only where the DNA matches it firmly. Clone sizes are given selectively: once, few, many, or a class where the clone is expanded.

TRBV14	-	-	TRBJ1-1	TGTGCCAGCAGCCCGGGGGTCACGATGGCTGAAGCTTTCTTT	CASSPGVTMAEAFF
TRBV28	-	few	TRBJ2-3	TGTGCCAGCAGTTTTTTGGGGACCACAGATACGCAGTATTTT	CASSFLGTTDTQYF
TRBV3-1	-	few	TRBJ1-2	TGTGCCAGCAGTCGAAGCCGACAGGCTTACAGCTACACCTTC	CASSRSRQAYSYTF
TRBV5-1	TRBD2	-	TRBJ2-1	TGCGCCAGCAGCTGGAGGGGACTAGCGGGAGAGGATACAAGCTCCTACAATGAGCAGTTCTTC	CASSWRGLAGEDTSSYNEQFF
TRBV28	TRBD1	-	TRBJ1-5	TGTGCCAGCACCCCTCACCAGTGGACAGGGTTAACTCCAAATCAGCCCCAGCATTTT	CASTPHQWTGLTPNQPQHF
TRBV27	TRBD2	-	TRBJ2-1	TGTGCCAGCGCTGGACTAGCGGAGATCAATGAGCAGTTCTTC	CASAGLAEINEQFF
TRBV3-1	TRBD1	-	TRBJ1-6	TGTGCCAGCAGCCAGGCGGACAGGTCTTCACCCCTCCACTTT	CASSQADRSSPLHF
TRBV28	TRBD1	-	TRBJ1-6	TGTGCCAGCAGTTCAGCGACAGGGGCCTATAATTCACCCCTCCACTTT	CASSSATGAYNSPLHF
TRBV29-1	TRBD2	-	TRBJ2-6	TGCAGCGTTGCCAGGGAGGGTCATGGCTGGGACGGGGCCAACGTCCTGACTTTC	CSVAREGHGWDGANVLTF
TRBV7-6	-	-	TRBJ2-5	TGTGCCAGCAGCTTAGGGGTTGCAGAGACCCAGTACTTC	CASSLGVAETQYF
TRBV4-2	-	-	TRBJ1-4	TGTGCCAGCAGCCACCCGCGGCAGGGCCGTGAAAAACTGTTTTTT	CASSHPRQGREKLFF
TRBV29-1	-	-	TRBJ1-1	TGCAGCGTTGGGGCAGGGACGGACACTGAAGCTTTCTTT	CSVGAGTDTEAFF
TRBV11-2	-	-	TRBJ2-5	TGTGCTAGCAGCCAATACCGACGCCCTGGGACACAAGAGACCCAGTACTTC	CASSQYRRPGTQETQYF
TRBV5-6	-	-	TRBJ1-5	TGTGCCAGCAGCTCCAGGACTCGCAATCAGCCCCAGCATTTT	CASSSRTRNQPQHF
TRBV20-1	TRBD2	-	TRBJ2-7	TGCAGTGCAAAAGCGGGAGGGACATACGAGCAGTACTTC	CSAKAGGTYEQYF
TRBV4-1	-	-	TRBJ2-4	TGCGCCAGCAGCCCCGGGGCAGCCGTTTCGATACTAAACATTCAGTACTTC	CASSPGAAVSILNIQYF
TRBV27	-	few	TRBJ2-6	TGTGCCAGCAGGGACGGGCAATCTGGGGCCAACGTCCTGACTTTC	CASRDGQSGANVLTF